A selection of T cell receptor beta chains follows, all from one sample in a study of neurological immune-mediated disorders. TCRdb itself ran the 5' RACE reads through MiXCR, one entry per CDR3 protein. The sample records more than 75,000 distinct CDR3 sequences, about 4% being singletons. Sequencing was done on a sample of PBMCs. All receptors come from a woman aged 60-75 years with multiple sclerosis. Both conserved end residues are part of each CDR3. Fields, in order: clone size, D gene, CDR3 length, V gene, J gene, CDR3 protein, CDR3 DNA. A D gene is named only where the DNA matches it firmly. Not all rows give a size; the values are once, few, many and, for expanded clones, a class.

abundance: many
d_gene: NA
len: 11
v_gene: TRBV29-1
j_gene: TRBJ2-2
CDR3aa: CSAWNTGELFF
CDR3nt: TGCAGCGCCTGGAACACCGGGGAGCTGTTTTTT

abundance: many
d_gene: NA
len: 15
v_gene: TRBV7-9
j_gene: TRBJ2-3
CDR3aa: CASSQNGVSTDTQYF
CDR3nt: TGTGCCAGCAGCCAGAACGGGGTCAGCACAGATACGCAGTATTTT

abundance: many
d_gene: NA
len: 14
v_gene: TRBV5-1
j_gene: TRBJ2-3
CDR3aa: CASSPRLDTDTQYF
CDR3nt: TGCGCCAGCAGCCCACGACTAGACACAGATACGCAGTATTTT

abundance: many
d_gene: NA
len: 16
v_gene: TRBV5-1
j_gene: TRBJ2-2
CDR3aa: CASSLDQSGNTGELFF
CDR3nt: TGCGCCAGCAGCTTGGACCAGTCGGGAAACACCGGGGAGCTGTTTTTT

abundance: many
d_gene: TRBD2
len: 17
v_gene: TRBV6-5
j_gene: TRBJ2-1
CDR3aa: CATKRLGTSGGYNEQFF
CDR3nt: TGTGCCACAAAACGGTTAGGGACTAGCGGGGGCTACAATGAGCAGTTCTTC

abundance: many
d_gene: NA
len: 15
v_gene: TRBV2
j_gene: TRBJ1-5
CDR3aa: CASSVTGNSNQPQHF
CDR3nt: TGTGCCAGCAGTGTGACAGGCAATAGCAATCAGCCCCAGCATTTT

abundance: many
d_gene: NA
len: 12
v_gene: TRBV5-1
j_gene: TRBJ2-7
CDR3aa: CASSLEFQVQYF
CDR3nt: TGCGCCAGCAGCTTGGAGTTTCAGGTCCAGTACTTC

abundance: many
d_gene: NA
len: 11
v_gene: TRBV10-3
j_gene: TRBJ1-1
CDR3aa: CAISDHTEAFF
CDR3nt: TGTGCCATCAGCGATCACACTGAAGCTTTCTTT

abundance: many
d_gene: TRBD1
len: 15
v_gene: TRBV5-1
j_gene: TRBJ1-1
CDR3aa: CASSLPTGLNTEAFF
CDR3nt: TGCGCCAGCAGCTTACCGACAGGGTTGAACACTGAAGCTTTCTTT

abundance: many
d_gene: NA
len: 15
v_gene: TRBV20-1
j_gene: TRBJ1-4
CDR3aa: CSAYLPGEGGEKLFF
CDR3nt: TGCAGTGCCTATCTACCAGGGGAGGGGGGAGAAAAACTGTTTTTT

abundance: many
d_gene: NA
len: 12
v_gene: TRBV10-3
j_gene: TRBJ2-5
CDR3aa: CATSIPQETQYF
CDR3nt: TGTGCCACCTCCATCCCCCAAGAGACCCAGTACTTC

abundance: many
d_gene: NA
len: 14
v_gene: TRBV6-6
j_gene: TRBJ2-7
CDR3aa: CASSYSGQGSEQYF
CDR3nt: TGTGCCAGCAGTTACTCGGGGCAGGGTAGCGAGCAGTACTTC

abundance: many
d_gene: NA
len: 14
v_gene: TRBV4-1
j_gene: TRBJ1-6
CDR3aa: CASSQPVRFSPLHF
CDR3nt: TGCGCCAGCAGCCAACCAGTCCGCTTTTCACCCCTCCACTTT

abundance: few
d_gene: NA
len: 14
v_gene: TRBV20-1
j_gene: TRBJ2-1
CDR3aa: CSARAWVGNYEQFF
CDR3nt: TGCAGTGCTAGAGCCTGGGTGGGTAATTATGAGCAGTTCTTC

abundance: many
d_gene: NA
len: 15
v_gene: TRBV5-1
j_gene: TRBJ1-1
CDR3aa: CASSLGWGLNTEAFF
CDR3nt: TGCGCCAGCAGCCTCGGGTGGGGCTTGAACACTGAAGCTTTCTTT

abundance: many
d_gene: TRBD2
len: 14
v_gene: TRBV10-3
j_gene: TRBJ2-5
CDR3aa: CAIRTSGSQETQYF
CDR3nt: TGTGCCATCAGGACTAGCGGGTCTCAAGAGACCCAGTACTTC

abundance: many
d_gene: TRBD1
len: 13
v_gene: TRBV7-9
j_gene: TRBJ2-3
CDR3aa: CASRTGSTDTQYF
CDR3nt: TGTGCCAGCCGGACAGGGAGCACAGATACGCAGTATTTT

abundance: many
d_gene: TRBD2
len: 16
v_gene: TRBV27
j_gene: TRBJ2-3
CDR3aa: CASSLGLAGAADTQYF
CDR3nt: TGTGCCAGCAGTTTAGGACTAGCGGGGGCGGCGGATACGCAGTATTTT

abundance: many
d_gene: NA
len: 13
v_gene: TRBV7-9
j_gene: TRBJ1-2
CDR3aa: CASRGPQEAGYTF
CDR3nt: TGTGCCAGCAGAGGGCCCCAAGAGGCTGGCTACACCTTC

abundance: many
d_gene: NA
len: 15
v_gene: TRBV3-1
j_gene: TRBJ2-5
CDR3aa: CASSQRNPTEETQYF
CDR3nt: TGTGCCAGCAGCCAAAGAAATCCCACCGAAGAGACCCAGTACTTC

abundance: many
d_gene: TRBD1
len: 14
v_gene: TRBV10-3
j_gene: TRBJ1-1
CDR3aa: CAISELQGATEAFF
CDR3nt: TGTGCCATCAGTGAGCTCCAGGGGGCCACTGAAGCTTTCTTT

abundance: many
d_gene: TRBD2
len: 15
v_gene: TRBV10-1
j_gene: TRBJ2-5
CDR3aa: CASSAEWGGKGTQYF
CDR3nt: TGCGCCAGCTCAGCCGAATGGGGGGGAAAAGGGACCCAGTACTTC

abundance: many
d_gene: NA
len: 14
v_gene: TRBV7-7
j_gene: TRBJ2-7
CDR3aa: CASLGGQRAYEQYF
CDR3nt: TGTGCTAGCCTGGGGGGACAGCGCGCCTACGAGCAGTACTTC

abundance: many
d_gene: NA
len: 18
v_gene: TRBV9
j_gene: TRBJ2-1
CDR3aa: CASSVDTSGASSYNEQFF
CDR3nt: TGTGCCAGCAGCGTAGACACATCTGGCGCGAGCTCCTACAATGAGCAGTTCTTC

abundance: NA
d_gene: NA
len: 14
v_gene: TRBV3-1
j_gene: TRBJ1-1
CDR3aa: CASSQVSQNTEAFF
CDR3nt: TGTGCCAGCAGCCAGGTATCCCAGAACACTGAAGCTTTCTTT

abundance: many
d_gene: NA
len: 12
v_gene: TRBV11-2
j_gene: TRBJ2-1
CDR3aa: CASSLARNEQFF
CDR3nt: TGTGCCAGCAGCTTAGCCCGAAATGAGCAGTTCTTC

abundance: many
d_gene: NA
len: 13
v_gene: TRBV7-9
j_gene: TRBJ1-5
CDR3aa: CASSHEGVQPQHF
CDR3nt: TGTGCCAGCAGCCATGAAGGGGTCCAGCCCCAGCATTTT

abundance: many
d_gene: NA
len: 13
v_gene: TRBV5-1
j_gene: TRBJ2-3
CDR3aa: CASTRGSTDTQYF
CDR3nt: TGCGCCAGCACACGGGGGAGCACAGATACGCAGTATTTT

abundance: many
d_gene: TRBD2
len: 15
v_gene: TRBV9
j_gene: TRBJ2-7
CDR3aa: CASSESGVAAYEQYF
CDR3nt: TGTGCCAGCAGCGAAAGCGGGGTGGCGGCCTACGAGCAGTACTTC

abundance: NA
d_gene: NA
len: 11
v_gene: TRBV5-1
j_gene: TRBJ2-3
CDR3aa: CASSAEDTQYF
CDR3nt: TGCGCCAGCAGCGCCGAAGATACGCAGTATTTT

abundance: NA
d_gene: NA
len: 14
v_gene: TRBV6-5
j_gene: TRBJ2-1
CDR3aa: CASSTLRKGNEQFF
CDR3nt: TGTGCCAGCAGTACCCTAAGAAAGGGCAATGAGCAGTTCTTC

abundance: many
d_gene: NA
len: 14
v_gene: TRBV20-1
j_gene: TRBJ2-6
CDR3aa: CSAMTSSGANVLTF
CDR3nt: TGCAGTGCCATGACTAGCTCTGGGGCCAACGTCCTGACTTTC

abundance: many
d_gene: TRBD1
len: 16
v_gene: TRBV10-3
j_gene: TRBJ2-3
CDR3aa: CAISGRQGLSTDTQYF
CDR3nt: TGTGCCATCAGTGGGCGACAGGGCCTTAGCACAGATACGCAGTATTTT

abundance: many
d_gene: TRBD1
len: 16
v_gene: TRBV6-2/TRBV6-3
j_gene: TRBJ1-5
CDR3aa: CASTQRGTGYGQPQHF
CDR3nt: TGTGCCAGCACCCAACGGGGGACAGGGTATGGGCAGCCCCAGCATTTT

abundance: many
d_gene: NA
len: 15
v_gene: TRBV29-1
j_gene: TRBJ2-2
CDR3aa: CSVRIRGLFAGELFF
CDR3nt: TGCAGCGTTCGGATACGGGGTCTTTTCGCCGGGGAGCTGTTTTTT

abundance: many
d_gene: TRBD2
len: 15
v_gene: TRBV20-1
j_gene: TRBJ2-2
CDR3aa: CSARVGLAATMELFF
CDR3nt: TGCAGTGCCCGGGTCGGACTAGCGGCCACGATGGAGCTGTTTTTT

abundance: many
d_gene: NA
len: 15
v_gene: TRBV7-9
j_gene: TRBJ2-3
CDR3aa: CASSLRGDGADTQYF
CDR3nt: TGTGCCAGCAGCTTACGAGGGGACGGGGCAGATACGCAGTATTTT

abundance: NA
d_gene: NA
len: 15
v_gene: TRBV5-5
j_gene: TRBJ2-7
CDR3aa: CASSLAGQPSYEQYF
CDR3nt: TGTGCCAGCAGCTTGGCTGGACAGCCCTCCTACGAGCAGTACTTC

abundance: many
d_gene: TRBD2
len: 16
v_gene: TRBV7-2
j_gene: TRBJ2-5
CDR3aa: CASSLAGTSALETQYF
CDR3nt: TGTGCCAGCAGCTTAGCAGGGACTAGCGCCTTAGAAACCCAGTACTTC

abundance: many
d_gene: NA
len: 14
v_gene: TRBV5-1
j_gene: TRBJ1-5
CDR3aa: CASSLDSNNQPQHF
CDR3nt: TGCGCCAGCAGCTTGGACAGCAACAATCAGCCCCAGCATTTT